This is a list of T cell receptor beta chains from one sample in a study of shared clonotypes between healthy human individuals. Libraries were prepared by immunoSEQ multiplex PCR; TCRdb keeps only in-frame clonotypes and omits some of them. The table has 980,000 or so clones, less than 85% seen once. Sequencing was done on a sample of memory CD4+ T cells sorted from blood. The receptors originated from a man aged 18-30 years in good health. The CDR3 runs from the conserved cysteine through the conserved F or W. Fields, in order: J gene, CDR3 length, clone size, V gene, D gene, CDR3 DNA, CDR3 protein. A D gene is named only where the DNA matches it firmly. Clone size, where shown, is once, few, many, or a class for clones that have expanded.

TRBJ2-2 | 14 | few | TRBV10-2 | - | TGCGCCAGCTGTTACAGGGTTCACACCGGGGAGCTGTTTTTT | CASCYRVHTGELFF
TRBJ2-1 | 11 | - | TRBV10-2 | - | TGCGCCAGCAGCCGCTTTAACGAGCAGTTCTTC | CASSRFNEQFF
TRBJ1-2 | 13 | - | TRBV5-1 | - | TGCGCCAGCAGTACGATAAGTAACTATGGCTACACCTTC | CASSTISNYGYTF
TRBJ2-3 | 13 | - | TRBV10-1 | - | TGCGCCAGCAGTGACCCCAACACAGATACGCAGTATTTT | CASSDPNTDTQYF
TRBJ2-7 | 13 | - | TRBV10-3 | - | TGTGCCATCAGTGGTACGGGAGCGAATGAGCAGTACTTC | CAISGTGANEQYF
TRBJ1-2 | 15 | once | TRBV18 | TRBD1 | TGTGCCAGCTCACCCCCGACAGGGGGAGGGTATGGCTACACCTTC | CASSPPTGGGYGYTF
TRBJ2-7 | 15 | - | TRBV11-2 | - | TGTGCCAGCAGCTTAGAGGGGCGGGTGACCTACGAGCAGTACTTC | CASSLEGRVTYEQYF
TRBJ2-1 | 15 | - | TRBV6-5 | TRBD1 | TGTGCCACCCGCACCGGGACAGCTATATACAATGAGCAGTTCTTC | CATRTGTAIYNEQFF
TRBJ1-2 | 11 | once | TRBV6-5 | - | TGTGCCAGCAGTTCCTTCGGGACACACAGCTTC | CASSSFGTHSF
TRBJ1-4 | 15 | - | TRBV7-8 | TRBD1 | TGTGCCAGCAGCTTAGCTGGGACAGGGAATGAAAAACTGTTTTTT | CASSLAGTGNEKLFF
TRBJ1-1 | 14 | few | TRBV14 | TRBD1 | TGTGCCAGCAGCCTTAAAAGGACAGGGGGCGCGACTTTCTTT | CASSLKRTGGATFF
TRBJ2-4 | 15 | - | TRBV5-6 | - | TGTGCCAGCAACTCATTAACCCTGGCCAAAAACATTCAGTACTTC | CASNSLTLAKNIQYF
TRBJ2-1 | 14 | once | TRBV7-2 | - | TGTGCCAGCAGCTTATACTTTCGCTTCGATGAGCAGTTCTTC | CASSLYFRFDEQFF
TRBJ1-5 | 12 | few | TRBV6-6 | - | TGTGCCAGCAGTTACTCGTACCAGCCCCAGCATTTT | CASSYSYQPQHF
TRBJ2-2 | 15 | once | TRBV7-9 | - | TGTGCCAGCAGCTTTCGACAGGGAGGGGCCGGGGAGCTGTTTTTT | CASSFRQGGAGELFF
TRBJ1-5 | 13 | - | TRBV30 | - | TGTGCCTGGAGTGTACCACCCTCCGGGCCCCAGCATTTT | CAWSVPPSGPQHF
TRBJ1-1 | 14 | - | TRBV5-4 | - | TGTGCCAGCAGCGCGGACAGCATGAACACTGAAGCTTTCTTT | CASSADSMNTEAFF
TRBJ2-3 | 16 | - | TRBV5-1 | TRBD2 | TGCGCCAGCAGGGAGGGGACTAGCGGGGCAGCAGATACGCAGTATTTT | CASREGTSGAADTQYF
TRBJ2-2 | 13 | - | TRBV6-1 | - | TGTGCCAGCATCACCAAACAGGGAAGGGAGCTGTTTTTT | CASITKQGRELFF
TRBJ2-7 | 14 | once | TRBV2 | TRBD2 | TGTGCCAGCAGGATGACTAGCGGGGTTGAAGGGCAGTACTTC | CASRMTSGVEGQYF
TRBJ2-6 | 17 | - | TRBV29-1 | - | TGCAGCGTTGAAGATTCGAGACAGTACTCTGGGGCCAACGTCCTGACTTTC | CSVEDSRQYSGANVLTF
TRBJ1-3 | 15 | - | TRBV18 | - | TGTGCCAGCTCACCGGGCGCGAGCTCTGGAAACACCATATATTTT | CASSPGASSGNTIYF
TRBJ1-6 | 14 | - | TRBV15 | - | TGTGCCACCAGCCCCTGGGGGGCAGTTTCACCCCTCCACTTT | CATSPWGAVSPLHF
TRBJ2-5 | 11 | - | TRBV29-1 | - | TGCAGCACCTATATCCAGGGGACCCAGTACTTC | CSTYIQGTQYF
TRBJ1-4 | 14 | - | TRBV5-1 | - | TGCGCCAGTAATTCCGGGACAATTAATGAAAAACTGTTTTTT | CASNSGTINEKLFF
TRBJ2-3 | 15 | - | TRBV25-1 | TRBD1 | TGTGCCAGCAGTAAGACAGGGCCGTCCCGGGATACGCAGTATTTT | CASSKTGPSRDTQYF
TRBJ2-6 | 13 | - | TRBV30 | - | TGTGCCGGAAGTCGCTCTGGGGCCAACGTCCTGACTTTC | CAGSRSGANVLTF
TRBJ2-1 | 14 | - | TRBV7-2 | - | TGTGCCAGCAGCTTAGTCTTGGGGGACTATGAGCAGTTCTTC | CASSLVLGDYEQFF
TRBJ2-3 | 14 | - | TRBV13 | - | TGTGCCAGCAGCCCGGGCTTCCCGGGAGATACGCAGTATTTT | CASSPGFPGDTQYF
TRBJ2-5 | 13 | - | TRBV18 | - | TGTGCCAGCTCACCACCGTACCAAGAGACCCAGTACTTC | CASSPPYQETQYF
TRBJ1-2 | 16 | - | TRBV27 | - | TGTGCCAGCAGTTTATCGATGGGCCAGGGGTGGTATGGCTACACCTTC | CASSLSMGQGWYGYTF
TRBJ1-5 | 12 | - | TRBV6-5 | - | TGTGCCAGCTGGGGAGCAGGTCAGCCCCAGCATTTT | CASWGAGQPQHF
TRBJ1-1 | 12 | - | TRBV10-3 | - | TGTGCCATCAGTGTCAGGGGAGCTGAAGCTTTCTTT | CAISVRGAEAFF
TRBJ2-7 | 13 | - | TRBV18 | - | TGTGCCAGCTCACCAGGGCTGCTATACGAGCAGTACTTC | CASSPGLLYEQYF
TRBJ2-1 | 15 | - | TRBV29-1 | TRBD2 | TGCAGCGTTGAAGATAGGACTAGCGGGGGGACTGAGCAGTTCTTC | CSVEDRTSGGTEQFF
TRBJ2-5 | 12 | once | TRBV5-6 | - | TGTGCCAGCAGCCGCCTCCAAGAGACCCAGTACTTC | CASSRLQETQYF
TRBJ2-7 | 15 | - | TRBV5-4 | - | TGTGCCAGCAGCTTGAGGGGGGGCAGCTCCTACGAGCAGTACTTC | CASSLRGGSSYEQYF
TRBJ1-4 | 14 | - | TRBV5-1 | - | TGCGCCAGCAGCTTGGGGACAGTCAATGAAAAACTGTTTTTT | CASSLGTVNEKLFF
TRBJ2-3 | 16 | - | TRBV19 | - | TGTGCCAGTAGTATCACCGGGACAAAGAGCACAGATACGCAGTATTTT | CASSITGTKSTDTQYF
TRBJ1-6 | 17 | - | TRBV5-1 | - | TGCGCCAGCAGCTTGGCCCCCCCGGGGAATTCCAATTCACCCCTCCACTTT | CASSLAPPGNSNSPLHF
TRBJ2-7 | 12 | once | TRBV5-8 | - | TGTGCCAGCAGCCCGACAGGCAACGAGCAGTACTTC | CASSPTGNEQYF
TRBJ1-1 | 15 | - | TRBV27 | - | TGTGCCAGCAGTTTATCTGTGGGTCGGGGAACTGAAGCTTTCTTT | CASSLSVGRGTEAFF
TRBJ2-5 | 17 | - | TRBV10-2 | TRBD2 | TGCGCCAGCAGTGAGCACACTAGCGGGAGCCTACAAGAGACCCAGTACTTC | CASSEHTSGSLQETQYF
TRBJ1-2 | 15 | few | TRBV6-4 | TRBD1 | TGTGCCAGCAGTGAGGGCCCGGACAGGGTCTATGGCTACACCTTC | CASSEGPDRVYGYTF
TRBJ1-6 | 15 | - | TRBV6-6 | TRBD1 | TGTGCCAGCAGTTACTCGGACAGGAATAATTCACCCCTCCACTTT | CASSYSDRNNSPLHF
TRBJ1-1 | 13 | - | TRBV7-9 | - | TGTGCCAGCAGCCCTGAGGGATACGGTGAAGCTTTCTTT | CASSPEGYGEAFF
TRBJ2-1 | 16 | - | TRBV6-6 | TRBD2 | TGTGCCAGCAGTTACGGATTGGCCCGGGAGGGCAATGAGCAGTTCTTC | CASSYGLAREGNEQFF
TRBJ1-4 | 17 | - | TRBV25-1 | - | TGTGCCAGCAGTGAATACCCAGGGAGGGGGACTAATGAAAAACTGTTTTTT | CASSEYPGRGTNEKLFF
TRBJ1-5 | 13 | - | TRBV7-9 | - | TGTGCCAGCAGCTTATCGGGATATCAGCCCCAGCATTTT | CASSLSGYQPQHF
TRBJ1-6 | 14 | - | TRBV5-8 | - | TGTGCCAGCAGCGAACGGACCGCGAATTCACCCCTCCACTTT | CASSERTANSPLHF
TRBJ1-1 | 12 | once | TRBV7-9 | - | TGTGCCAGCAGCTCGGGCTACTCTGAAGCTTTCTTT | CASSSGYSEAFF
TRBJ1-1 | 15 | - | TRBV6-6 | TRBD1 | TGTGCCAGCAGTTACGCCCGACAGGGGATGACTGAAGCTTTCTTT | CASSYARQGMTEAFF
TRBJ1-1 | 15 | - | TRBV10-3 | - | TGTGCCAGGGGGGAGGATATGGGCCGGGGCACTGAAGCTTTCTTT | CARGEDMGRGTEAFF
TRBJ2-5 | 16 | - | TRBV5-6 | TRBD2 | TGTGCCAGCAGCATTCTTAGCGGGAGCGTCCAAGAGACCCAGTACTTC | CASSILSGSVQETQYF
TRBJ1-1 | 13 | - | TRBV5-1 | - | TGCGCCAGCAGCTTGCAAGGGAACACTGAAGCTTTCTTT | CASSLQGNTEAFF
TRBJ2-7 | 13 | - | TRBV7-8 | TRBD2 | TGTGCCAGCAGCTTAGTTAGCGGGTACGAGCAGTACTTC | CASSLVSGYEQYF
TRBJ1-1 | 14 | - | TRBV5-6 | - | TGTGCCAGCAGCTCCTACCAGGCGAACACTGAAGCTTTCTTT | CASSSYQANTEAFF
TRBJ2-7 | 15 | - | TRBV5-6 | TRBD1 | TGTGCCAGCAGCCCTGACAGGGGAAGTTCGCGGGAGCAGTACTTC | CASSPDRGSSREQYF